Each of the 26 T cell receptor beta chains below was sequenced from the same sample in a study of T cells after yellow fever vaccination. Each CDR3 protein gets one entry after TCRdb re-called the 5' RACE reads with MiXCR. The sample records around 46,000 distinct CDR3 sequences, 6.8% being singletons. Here the sequenced sample was CD8+ T cells not binding an NS4B(214-222) dextramer, sorted from PBMCs, taken 45 days after the yellow fever booster vaccination. The receptors derive from a man aged 30-40 years who received the YFV17D yellow fever vaccine.

This clonotype was recorded at least ten times. The chain has TRBV5-1 and TRBJ2-7; D remains ambiguous. The length of the CDR3 is 14 residues. With 0 bases removed from V and 3 bases from J, the gap between germline ends came to 10 bases. Looked up from germline, CDR1 is SGHRS and CDR2 is YFSETQ. CDR3 nucleotides: TGCGCCAGCAGCTTGGAAGGGAACTTCTACGAGCAGTACTTC. Protein sequence: CASSLEGNFYEQYF.

This clonotype was detected ten times or more. V gene TRBV12-3 or TRBV12-4 combines with J gene TRBJ2-2; D is unclear. The CDR3 extends over 14 amino acids. V was clipped by 5 bases and J by 2 bases, with 9 bases between them. The CDR3 region is CASSGQRNTGELFF. CDR3 bases: TGTGCCAGCAGTGGTCAGAGAAACACCGGGGAGCTGTTTTTT.

At least ten counts were recorded for this clonotype. V usage is TRBV4-3 and J usage is TRBJ2-4; D is uncertain. The CDR3 has 15 amino acids. Trimming took off 1 base at V and 4 bases at J, with 11 bases between the two ends. The V gene's germline CDR1 is LGHNA and CDR2 YSLEER. For the CDR3, the DNA is TGCGCCAGCAGCCAAGTGCTTACCGGGAAAAACATTCAGTACTTC. Translation: CASSQVLTGKNIQYF.

This clonotype was seen ten or more times. V is TRBV20-1 and J is TRBJ2-1; D is perhaps TRBD2 (6 bases). Germline CDR1 and CDR2: DFQATT and SNEGSKA (reference sequence). The ends were cut back, 3 bases at V and 5 bases at J, with 11 bases in the middle. CDR3 length: 13 amino acids. This chain's CDR3 is CSASPSGDNEQFF. The DNA for the CDR3 is TGCAGTGCTAGCCCCTCGGGGGACAATGAGCAGTTCTTC.

At least ten counts were recorded for this clonotype. The chain couples TRBV6-2 or TRBV6-3 to TRBJ2-7; no definite D call. V shed 0 bases and J shed 1 base, with 4 bases lying between them. Germline CDR1 MNHEY, CDR2 SVGEGT. The CDR3 consists of 13 residues. This CDR3 is CASSYSVSYEQYF. CDR3 in DNA: TGTGCCAGCAGTTACTCAGTTTCCTACGAGCAGTACTTC.

This clonotype was recorded at least ten times. The J gene is TRBJ2-2, the V gene TRBV15; D call uncertain. The CDR3 runs to 11 residues. Germline V gives CDR1 LNHNV, CDR2 YYDKDF (reference sequence). Between the trimmed V and J ends, which lost 4 bases and 5 bases, there was a span of 2 bases. This CDR3 reads CATSITGELFF. Here the CDR3 DNA reads TGTGCCACCAGCATAACCGGGGAGCTGTTTTTT.

The J gene is TRBJ1-4, the V gene TRBV19; no clear D. Per the germline V gene, CDR1 is LNHDA and CDR2 is SQIVND (reference sequence). The CDR3 covers 12 residues. V lost 3 bases and J lost 8, with 7 bases in between. The DNA for the CDR3 is TGTGCCAGTAGTATTTTTGGAGAAAAACTGTTTTTT. This encodes CASSIFGEKLFF.

This clonotype was seen ten or more times. This chain joins TRBV7-2 and TRBJ2-7; 10 bases fit TRBD1. Germline trimming cut 6 bases from V and 2 bases from J; bases unmatched to any gene: 7. The CDR3 is made up of 15 amino acids. CDR1 is SGHTA, CDR2 FQGNSA, per germline. In nucleotides, the CDR3 is TGTGCCAGCAGACGGACCGGGACAGGGGCCTACGAGCAGTACTTC. Amino acids: CASRRTGTGAYEQYF. Drawing the rest from reference TRBV7-2 and TRBJ2-7, the complete variable domain is GAGVSQSPSNKVTEKGKDVELRCDPISGHTALYWYRQSLGQGLEFLIYFQGNSAPDKSGLPSDRFSAERTGGSVSTLTIQRTQQEDSAVYLCASRRTGTGAYEQYFGPGTRLTVT.

At least ten counts were recorded for this clonotype. The chain employs TRBV10-3 and TRBJ2-5; 11 nucleotides line up with TRBD1. Germline V gives CDR1 ENHRY, CDR2 SYGVKD. The CDR3 has 16 residues. Germline trimming cut 7 bases from V and 5 bases from J; bases unmatched to any gene: 12. The CDR3 sequence: CAITSVRTGGAETQYF. CDR3 sequence (DNA): TGTGCCATCACCTCCGTTAGGACAGGGGGCGCCGAGACCCAGTACTTC.

The chain has TRBV27 and TRBJ2-1; D is perhaps TRBD2 (6 bases). The CDR3 runs 15 residues. The V and J ends lost 7 bases and 9 bases respectively, with 22 bases between them. Germline CDR1 MNHEY, CDR2 SMNVEV (reference sequence). Here the CDR3 DNA reads TGTGCCAGCACCCCTGAGGGACTCCTCTCGGGTGAGCAGTTCTTC. Protein product: CASTPEGLLSGEQFF.

This clonotype was observed many times. This chain links TRBV25-1 with TRBJ2-7, with D perhaps assigned TRBD1 or TRBD2 (5 bases each). This CDR3 is built from 15 residues. Between the trimmed V and J ends, which lost 1 base and 4 bases, there was a span of 14 bases. CDR1 and CDR2 (germline): MGHDK, SYGVNS. CDR3 protein: CASSELLGTAYEQYF. The CDR3 DNA is TGTGCCAGCAGTGAATTGTTGGGGACGGCTTACGAGCAGTACTTC.

This clonotype was recorded at least ten times. The chain uses TRBV4-1 and TRBJ2-3; D gene ambiguous. V was pared by 0 bases and J by 4 bases, with 8 bases between. In germline, CDR1 is MGHRA, CDR2 YSYEKL. This CDR3 is built from 14 residues. CDR3 DNA sequence: TGCGCCAGCAGCCAAGATCCCCCCCCAGATACGCAGTATTTT. Translation gives CASSQDPPPDTQYF.

This clonotype was detected ten times or more. The rearrangement uses TRBV6-5 and TRBJ2-6; D may be TRBD1 or TRBD2 (5 bases each). This CDR3 comprises 17 residues. V was pared by 2 bases and J by 1 base, with 12 bases between. CDR1 and CDR2 from the germline V gene are MNHEY and SVGAGI. The CDR3 sequence: CASSYEGPGSGANVLTF. CDR3 coding DNA: TGTGCCAGCAGTTACGAGGGTCCAGGGTCTGGGGCCAACGTCCTGACTTTC.

This clonotype was detected many times. This chain joins TRBV10-2 and TRBJ2-7; D gene ambiguous. The V end lost 4 bases, the J end lost 0 bases, and 13 bases lay between the germline ends. The CDR3 runs to 15 residues. Germline V gene data show CDR1 as WSHSY and CDR2 as SAAADI. This CDR3 is CASSALGADSYEQYF. CDR3 in DNA: TGCGCCAGCAGTGCACTTGGCGCAGACTCCTACGAGCAGTACTTC.

This clonotype was recorded at least ten times. The chain is built from TRBV4-3 and TRBJ2-1, with a tentative D call TRBD1 (5 bases). Trimming took 4 bases from V and 7 from J, leaving 8 bases between them. Germline CDR1 LGHNA, CDR2 YSLEER. This CDR3 is built from 12 residues. Written as DNA, the CDR3 is TGCGCCAGCAGCCCCCAGGGAAATGAGCAGTTCTTC. It is translated as CASSPQGNEQFF.

This clonotype was detected many times. The rearrangement uses TRBV18 and TRBJ1-2; D uncertain. Per germline, CDR1 KGHSH and CDR2 LQKENI. The CDR3 length is 14 residues. Trimming took 0 bases from V and 3 from J, leaving 8 bases between them. In DNA, the CDR3 is TGTGCCAGCTCACCACCGGAGAGCTACTATGGCTACACCTTC. It specifies CASSPPESYYGYTF. Drawing the rest from reference TRBV18 and TRBJ1-2, the complete variable domain is NAGVMQNPRHLVRRRGQEARLRCSPMKGHSHVYWYRQLPEEGLKFMVYLQKENIIDESGMPKERFSAEFPKEGPSILRIQQVVRGDSAAYFCASSPPESYYGYTFGSGTRLTVV.

This clonotype was detected ten times or more. The chain uses TRBV2 and TRBJ2-1; possible D gene TRBD2, 5 bases. CDR1 is SNHLY, CDR2 FYNNEI, per germline. The CDR3 is 13 residues long. Trimming took off 6 bases at V and 10 bases at J, with 16 bases between the two ends. CDR3 sequence: CASRGGLLIEQFF. The CDR3 DNA is TGTGCCAGCAGAGGAGGACTCCTGATAGAGCAGTTCTTC.

Ten or more counts support this clonotype. V and J are TRBV6-4 and TRBJ2-7; D remains ambiguous. Germline CDR1 reads MRHNA; CDR2 reads SNTAGT. The CDR3 extends over 14 amino acids. Trimming cost V 6 bases and J 4 bases, with 16 bases left between them. The CDR3: CASSAFVGPYEQYF. CDR3 DNA: TGTGCCAGCAGCGCTTTCGTGGGCCCGTACGAGCAGTACTTC.

The gene calls are TRBV19 and TRBJ2-5; 14 nucleotides agree with TRBD2. Germline lookup yields CDR1 LNHDA and CDR2 SQIVND (reference sequence). CDR3 length: 15 residues. V dropped 7 bases and J dropped 5; count of bases not matched to a gene: 6. The DNA for the CDR3 is TGTGCCAGTACCCCGACTAGCGGGAGGGTTGAGACCCAGTACTTC. Translating it yields CASTPTSGRVETQYF. The variable domain in full, completed from reference TRBV19 and TRBJ2-5, reads DGGITQSPKYLFRKEGQNVTLSCEQNLNHDAMYWYRQDPGQGLRLIYYSQIVNDFQKGDIAEGYSVSREKKESFPLTVTSAQKNPTAFYLCASTPTSGRVETQYFGPGTRLLVL.

In this sample, this clonotype turned up many times. V and J are TRBV30 and TRBJ2-7; no definite D call. Between the trimmed V and J ends, which lost 1 base and 5 bases, there was a span of 15 bases. The CDR3 contains 14 residues. The germline gives CDR1 GTSNPN, CDR2 SVGIG (reference sequence). This CDR3 reads CAWSGTGAGHEQYF. The CDR3 DNA sequence: TGTGCCTGGAGTGGGACGGGCGCTGGACACGAGCAGTACTTC.

This clonotype was counted between two and nine times. The chain links TRBV15 to TRBJ1-5, with 11 bases fitting TRBD1. Germline CDR1 is LNHNV and CDR2 is YYDKDF (reference sequence). The V and J ends lost 5 bases and 6 bases, in that order; junction bases with no gene match: 6. The CDR3 has 15 amino acids. The CDR3 nucleotides are TGTGCCACCAGCTCCGGGACAGGGGGAAGTCAGCCCCAGCATTTT. This codes for CATSSGTGGSQPQHF.

This clonotype rates as medium-sized (0.01 to 0.1%). V and J are TRBV18 and TRBJ2-3; TRBD2 might be the D (6 bases). Germline V gene sequence: CDR1 KGHSH, CDR2 LQKENI. The CDR3 extends over 16 amino acids. The V end was cut by 4 bases, the J end by 1 base, with 15 bases between. In DNA, the CDR3 is TGTGCCAGCTCACGCGGGGACCCGGGGGGCACAGATACGCAGTATTTT. It specifies CASSRGDPGGTDTQYF.

This clonotype was seen at least ten times. This chain links TRBV4-1 with TRBJ1-2; no clear D gene. CDR3 size: 15 residues. The V gene's germline CDR1 is MGHRA and CDR2 YSYEKL. V lost 3 bases and J lost 3, with 14 bases in between. The CDR3 DNA follows: TGCGCCAGCAGCCACCAATCCGGGGTCGACTATGGCTACACCTTC. As protein: CASSHQSGVDYGYTF.

This clonotype occurred many times. This chain links TRBV7-8 with TRBJ2-1; 8 bases line up with TRBD2. The CDR3 length is 12 residues. CDR1 and CDR2 from the germline V gene are SGHVS and FQNEAQ. Losses at the gene ends were 4 bases for V and 10 bases for J; bases not matched to a gene: 3. CDR3 bases: TGTGCCAGCAGCTATAGCGGGAACGAGCAGTTCTTC. It is translated as CASSYSGNEQFF.

This clonotype occurred many times. The V call is TRBV11-2, the J call TRBJ2-7; D uncertain. V was pared by 3 bases and J by 6 bases, with 6 bases between. Per germline, CDR1 SGHAT and CDR2 FQNNGV. The CDR3 runs 11 residues. The CDR3 spells CASSFPGEQYF. The CDR3 bases are TGTGCCAGCAGCTTCCCTGGCGAGCAGTACTTC. The whole variable domain, remainder taken from reference TRBV11-2 and TRBJ2-7, is EAGVAQSPRYKIIEKRQSVAFWCNPISGHATLYWYQQILGQGPKLLIQFQNNGVVDDSQLPKDRFSAERLKGVDSTLKIQPAKLEDSAVYLCASSFPGEQYFGPGTRLTVT.

There are many counts of this clonotype. The chain recombines TRBV29-1 with TRBJ2-2; 7 nucleotides match TRBD1. Trimming removed 2 bases from V and 0 bases from J; junction bases left unmatched: 3. The CDR3 spans 15 residues. Germline V gene sequence: CDR1 SQVTM, CDR2 ANQGSEA. CDR3 in amino acids: CSVEPQGANTGELFF. Here the CDR3 DNA reads TGCAGCGTTGAACCTCAGGGGGCGAACACCGGGGAGCTGTTTTTT.